This TCR beta chain was found in a study of patients and donors after allogeneic stem cell transplantation. CDR1 is LNHDA, CDR2 SQIVND, per germline (reference sequence). The CDR3 spans 15 residues. The V gene lost 5 bases and the J gene lost 2 bases, with 13 bases spanning the gap. This clonotype was observed a handful of times. Each CDR3 protein is one row after TCRdb ran MiXCR on the RT-PCR reads. This table holds fewer than 250,000 distinct CDR3 sequences, roughly 14% found once. The receptor comes from a human donor who was either an allogeneic HSCT recipient or a stem cell or donor lymphocyte infusion donor (not recorded which). It is not recorded whose cells these are; they may come from a transplant donor. V is TRBV19 and J is TRBJ1-3; D unresolved. Sequenced: blood, either unsorted or a sorted T cell fraction (not recorded which). As DNA, the CDR3 is TGTGCCAGTAGTCTCATCTCACAAACTGGAAACACCATATATTTT. This codes for CASSLISQTGNTIYF.